Following are 12 T cell receptor beta chains from one sample sequenced in a study of radiotherapy plus CTLA-4 blockade in lung cancer. Libraries were prepared by immunoSEQ multiplex PCR; TCRdb keeps only in-frame clonotypes and omits some of them. The repertoire has 90,000 to 100,000 clones, 88% of them found once; the top ten carry more than 4.5%. Sequences were derived from peripheral blood, sampled from a patient treated with radiotherapy plus ipilimumab. The receptors were sampled from a human donor with non-small cell lung cancer that progressed on radiotherapy plus ipilimumab.

CDR3 DNA sequence: TGTGCCAGCAGGGGACAGGGTTCGAACACTGAAGCTTTCTTT. Its protein product is CASRGQGSNTEAFF. This chain uses TRBV11-2 with TRBJ1-1, with 9 nucleotides matching TRBD1. The CDR3 is made up of 14 amino acids. The V and J ends lost 6 bases and 1 base, in that order; junction bases with no gene match: 3. Per germline, CDR1 SGHAT and CDR2 FQNNGV.

The rearrangement joins TRBV5-6 to TRBJ2-1; D gene uncertain. Trimming shortened V by 0 bases and J by 0 bases, and 7 bases separated the two germline ends. The CDR3 loop spans 15 amino acids. Germline assignment: CDR1 SGHDT and CDR2 YYEEEE. CDR3 loop: CASSLDWSSYNEQFF. CDR3 nucleotides: TGTGCCAGCAGCTTGGACTGGAGCTCCTACAATGAGCAGTTCTTC. The whole variable domain, remainder taken from reference TRBV5-6 and TRBJ2-1, is DAGVTQSPTHLIKTRGQQVTLRCSPKSGHDTVSWYQQALGQGPQFIFQYYEEEERQRGNFPDRFSGHQFPNYSSELNVNALLLGDSALYLCASSLDWSSYNEQFFGPGTRLTVL.

This clone was seen a handful of times. Only one base separates this from a far larger clonotype, so it likely reflects a read error. The chain uses TRBV5-1 and TRBJ2-2; a weak D match, TRBD1 (5 bases). Germline CDR1 SGHRS, CDR2 YFSETQ. The V end lost 2 bases, the J end lost 0 bases, and 11 bases lay between the germline ends. The CDR3 loop spans 16 amino acids. Here the CDR3 DNA reads TGCGCCAGCAGCTTAAGGAAGGGGACGAACACCGGGGAGCTGTTTTTT. Amino acids: CASSLRKGTNTGELFF.

The chain links TRBV20-1 to TRBJ1-2, with TRBD1 as a possible D gene (5 bases). This CDR3 comprises 11 residues. V lost 6 bases and J 6 bases, leaving 11 bases between the germline ends. Germline lookup yields CDR1 DFQATT and CDR2 SNEGSKA (reference sequence). In nucleotides, the CDR3 is TGCAGTGCCGGGGACCGGGATGGCTACACCTTC. Translation gives CSAGDRDGYTF.

This chain joins TRBV9 and TRBJ1-1, with 12 nucleotides matching TRBD1. The CDR3 has 19 amino acids. Germline lookup yields CDR1 SGDLS and CDR2 YYNGEE. Trimming took 0 bases from V and 4 from J; bases not matched to a gene: 13. The CDR3 DNA follows: TGTGCCAGCAGCGTAGGCATGGGACAGGGGGCCTTGCAAAGCACTGAAGCTTTCTTT. As protein: CASSVGMGQGALQSTEAFF.

In nucleotides, the CDR3 is TGTGCCAGTAGTACTTTCTACCAAGCGGGAGAGGCGAGAAACATTCAGTACTTC. It encodes CASSTFYQAGEARNIQYF. The chain carries TRBV19 and TRBJ2-4; TRBD2 matches at 8 bases. The CDR3 consists of 18 residues. Germline CDR1 and CDR2: LNHDA and SQIVND (reference sequence). V lost 4 bases to trimming and J lost 6 bases; unmatched junction nucleotides: 17. Based on the CDR3 plus reference TRBV19 and TRBJ2-4, the full variable domain is DGGITQSPKYLFRKEGQNVTLSCEQNLNHDAMYWYRQDPGQGLRLIYYSQIVNDFQKGDIAEGYSVSREKKESFPLTVTSAQKNPTAFYLCASSTFYQAGEARNIQYFGAGTRLSVL.

J is TRBJ1-4 and V is TRBV6-1; 9 positions agree with TRBD1. Germline lookup yields CDR1 MNHNS and CDR2 SASEGT. V lost 2 bases, J lost 6 bases, and 10 bases stayed unmatched. The CDR3 runs to 17 residues. For the CDR3, the DNA is TGTGCCAGCAGTGAAAAGGGGACAGGGAGAAGAGATGAAAAACTGTTTTTT. Protein product: CASSEKGTGRRDEKLFF.

V is TRBV7-2 and J is TRBJ2-7; D perhaps matches TRBD1 (6 bases). CDR3 size: 14 residues. CDR1 and CDR2 from the germline V gene are SGHTA and FQGNSA. The ends were cut back, 5 bases at V and 12 bases at J, with 23 bases in the middle. CDR3 residues: CASSPRPGATSLYF. The CDR3 nucleotides read TGTGCCAGCAGCCCACGGCCAGGGGCGACGAGTCTGTACTTC.

The V call is TRBV11-2, the J call TRBJ2-1; a weak D match, TRBD2 (5 bases). Per germline, CDR1 SGHAT and CDR2 FQNNGV. The CDR3 totals 17 residues. V was cut by 5 bases and J by 5 bases, with 22 bases left in between. The CDR3 reads CASSPSSASLVDNEQFF. CDR3 nucleotide sequence: TGTGCCAGCAGCCCAAGCTCTGCTAGCCTGGTCGACAATGAGCAGTTCTTC. The whole variable domain, remainder taken from reference TRBV11-2 and TRBJ2-1, is EAGVAQSPRYKIIEKRQSVAFWCNPISGHATLYWYQQILGQGPKLLIQFQNNGVVDDSQLPKDRFSAERLKGVDSTLKIQPAKLEDSAVYLCASSPSSASLVDNEQFFGPGTRLTVL.

The rearrangement uses TRBV7-2 and TRBJ2-7; TRBD2 aligns across 8 bases. V shed 3 bases and J 0 bases; nucleotides not matched to a gene: 4. Per germline, CDR1 SGHTA and CDR2 FQGNSA. CDR3 length: 15 residues. As DNA, the CDR3 is TGTGCCAGCAGCTTGGAGCGGGGGTTCTCCTACGAGCAGTACTTC. Translated: CASSLERGFSYEQYF.

In its sample, this clone was seen once. The chain recombines TRBV5-4 with TRBJ1-2; 10 bases are shared with TRBD1. Unmatched junction bases numbered 21, after V lost 0 bases and J lost 10 bases. The length of the CDR3 is 19 residues. Germline CDR1 SGHNT, CDR2 YYREEE (reference sequence). The CDR3 reads CASSLGLRSRGQGTTDYTF. The DNA for the CDR3 is TGTGCCAGCAGCTTGGGGCTACGCTCTCGGGGACAGGGGACGACGGACTACACCTTC.

The chain links TRBV9 to TRBJ2-3, with D perhaps matching TRBD2 (7 bases). The V gene's germline CDR1 is SGDLS and CDR2 YYNGEE. The CDR3 consists of 14 residues. With 0 bases removed from V and 5 bases from J, the gap between germline ends came to 10 bases. The CDR3 region has the DNA TGTGCCAGCAGCGTAGGCGGGGGCGGAGATACGCAGTATTTT. It translates to CASSVGGGGDTQYF. Filled out from reference TRBV9 and TRBJ2-3, the complete variable domain reads DSGVTQTPKHLITATGQRVTLRCSPRSGDLSVYWYQQSLDQGLQFLIQYYNGEERAKGNILERFSAQQFPDLHSELNLSSLELGDSALYFCASSVGGGGDTQYFGPGTRLTVL.